This passage covers 11 T cell receptor beta chains from one sample sequenced in a study of post-analysis software for immune sequencing data. Study observations and caveats: Elevated frequency relative to controls characterized roughly five TRBV segments in patients, TRBV5-6, TRBV5-1 and TRBV20-1 among them.

Unique molecular identifiers had been added to the TCR beta cDNA libraries. MiXCR, applied by TCRdb to the PCR reads, yields one record per CDR3 protein. Among 430,000 or so distinct CDR3 sequences, approximately 38% were seen once, and the ten largest hold around 8%. These receptors have no known antigen. Sequenced input: blood. The receptor set was obtained from a girl aged 2 to 9 with multiple sclerosis.

CDR3 sequence reads: CSAQRLAGGEETQYF. The CDR3 DNA reads as TGCAGTGCTCAGAGACTAGCGGGGGGTGAAGAGACCCAGTACTTC. The chain is built from TRBV20-1 and TRBJ2-5; the match to TRBD2 covers 13 bases. CDR1 and CDR2 (germline): DFQATT, SNEGSKA (reference sequence). CDR3 length: 15 residues. J lost 3 bases, V lost 5 bases, and 6 bases had no gene match.

The rearrangement links TRBV5-1 to TRBJ2-6; D remains unclear. This CDR3 comprises 17 residues. V was cut by 1 base and J by 0 bases, with 11 bases left in between. Per the germline V gene, CDR1 is SGHRS and CDR2 is YFSETQ. Written as DNA, the CDR3 is TGCGCCAGCAGCTTGACCTTCGAAGTCTCTGGGGCCAACGTCCTGACTTTC. It translates to CASSLTFEVSGANVLTF.

The chain has TRBV3-1 and TRBJ1-2; no definite D call. The CDR3 runs to 12 residues. Germline CDR1 and CDR2: LGHDT and YNNKEL (reference sequence). V lost 4 bases, J lost 8 bases, and 11 bases lay in between. CDR3 nucleotide sequence: TGTGCCAGCAGCCCTGGTTATCGCGGCTACACCTTC. Translated, it gives CASSPGYRGYTF.

J is TRBJ1-2 and V is TRBV28; 7 bases match TRBD1. The V gene's germline CDR1 is MDHEN and CDR2 SYDVKM. CDR3 length equals 15 residues. Trimming took 4 bases from V and 3 from J; bases not matched to a gene: 8. CDR3 nucleotides: TGTGCCAGCAGTTCGATCGGGACAGTAGACTATGGCTACACCTTC. Its protein is CASSSIGTVDYGYTF.

The DNA of the CDR3 is TGTGCCAGCAGTCCCCCGGAGATCAATGAGCAGTTCTTC. It yields the protein CASSPPEINEQFF. V gene TRBV6-2 or TRBV6-3 combines with J gene TRBJ2-1, with no clear D. Germline V gives CDR1 MNHEY, CDR2 SVGEGT. This CDR3 spans 13 amino acids. Trimming took off 5 bases at V and 6 bases at J, with 11 bases between the two ends.

The chain has TRBV5-1 and TRBJ1-2; D unresolved. V shed 4 bases and J shed 7 bases, with 11 bases lying between them. Germline V gene sequence: CDR1 SGHRS, CDR2 YFSETQ. The CDR3 contains 12 residues. CDR3 sequence reads: CASSLDGSGYTF. CDR3 bases: TGCGCCAGCAGCCTCGACGGTTCTGGCTACACCTTC.

This clonotype was recorded a few times. The CDR3 nucleotides read TGTGCCAGCAGTTTGGTAATCAATACAGGGGCTCTGAACTACGAGCAGTACTTC. Its protein is CASSLVINTGALNYEQYF. V is TRBV28 and J is TRBJ2-7, with TRBD1 identical over 7 bases. Germline trimming cut 3 bases from V and 3 bases from J; bases unmatched to any gene: 17. CDR3 size: 18 residues. Per the germline V gene, CDR1 is MDHEN and CDR2 is SYDVKM.

The genes are TRBV7-3 and TRBJ2-5; perhaps TRBD1 as D (6 bases). The J call may be in error: the DNA end matches TRBJ2-7 better. The CDR3 has 12 residues. CDR1 is SGHTA and CDR2 is FQGTGA in the germline V gene. The CDR3 loop is CASSLTGGEQYF. CDR3 nucleotides: TGTGCCAGCAGCTTAACAGGGGGCGAGCAGTACTTC.

The J gene is TRBJ2-1, the V gene TRBV20-1; tentative D call: TRBD1 (6 bases). CDR3 length equals 14 residues. The germline CDR1 and CDR2 sequences are DFQATT and SNEGSKA (reference sequence). V lost 5 bases, J lost 0 bases, and 11 bases lay in between. The CDR3 nucleotides are TGCAGTGCTCGAAAGACAGGCTCCTACAATGAGCAGTTCTTC. This translates into CSARKTGSYNEQFF.

This clonotype was picked up a small number of times. V is TRBV6-5 and J is TRBJ1-2; TRBD1 matches at 9 bases. Unmatched junction bases numbered 12, after V lost 8 bases and J lost 5 bases. The germline V gene encodes CDR1 MNHEY and CDR2 SVGAGI. The length of the CDR3 is 15 residues. CDR3 sequence reads: CASLAGTGFEYGYTF. The CDR3 DNA reads TGTGCCAGCTTAGCCGGGACAGGGTTCGAATATGGCTACACCTTC.

The V call is TRBV3-1, the J call TRBJ2-1; 9 nucleotides align to TRBD2. The germline CDR1 and CDR2 sequences are LGHDT and YNNKEL (reference sequence). V lost 0 bases and J lost 12; bases outside the gene matches: 12. The CDR3 runs 16 residues. CDR3: CASSQEYSGGQGGQFF. The CDR3 nucleotides are TGTGCCAGCAGCCAAGAATATAGCGGGGGCCAAGGGGGGCAGTTCTTC.